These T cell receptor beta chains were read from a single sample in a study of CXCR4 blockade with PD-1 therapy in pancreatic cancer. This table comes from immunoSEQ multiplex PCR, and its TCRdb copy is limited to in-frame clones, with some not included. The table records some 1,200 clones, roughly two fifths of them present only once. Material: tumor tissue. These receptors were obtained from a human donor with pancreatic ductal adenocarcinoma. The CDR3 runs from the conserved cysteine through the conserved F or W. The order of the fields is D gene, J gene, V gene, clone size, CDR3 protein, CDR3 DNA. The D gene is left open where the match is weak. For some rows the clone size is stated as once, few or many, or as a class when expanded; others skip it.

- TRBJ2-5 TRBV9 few CASSVEAVPETQYF TGTGCCAGCAGCGTAGAAGCCGTCCCGGAGACCCAGTACTTC
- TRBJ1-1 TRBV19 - CASSTRDTRNTEAFF TGTGCCAGTAGTACCCGGGACACGAGGAACACTGAAGCTTTCTTT
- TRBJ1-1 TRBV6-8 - CASSYYGAGNEAFF TGTGCCAGCAGTTACTATGGAGCAGGTAATGAAGCTTTCTTT
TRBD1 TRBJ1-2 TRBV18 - CASSPPQGQANYGYTF TGTGCCAGCTCACCACCCCAGGGACAGGCAAACTATGGCTACACTTTC
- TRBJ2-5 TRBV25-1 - CASSEWDGQETQYF TGTGCCAGCAGTGAATGGGACGGTCAAGAGACCCAGTACTTC
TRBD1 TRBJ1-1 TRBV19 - CASSWGDRPNTEAFF TGTGCCAGTAGTTGGGGGGACAGACCGAACACTGAAGCTTTCTTT
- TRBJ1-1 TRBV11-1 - CASSLSPNGDTEAFF TGTGCCAGCAGCTTAAGTCCGAATGGGGACACTGAAGCTTTCTTT
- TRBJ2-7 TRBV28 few CASSLSGLYEQYF TGTGCCAGCAGTTTATCTGGGCTCTACGAGCAGTACTTC
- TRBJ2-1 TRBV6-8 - CASSYQGNNPYNEQFF TGTGCCAGCAGCTACCAAGGGAACAACCCCTACAATGAGCAGTTCTTC
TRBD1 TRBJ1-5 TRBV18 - CASSRTGGSQPQHF TGTGCCAGCTCACGGACAGGGGGCTCTCAGCCCCAGCATTTT
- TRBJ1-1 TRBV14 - CASSQDLGQTNTEAFF TGTGCCAGCAGCCAAGATCTTGGACAAACGAACACTGAAGCTTTCTTT
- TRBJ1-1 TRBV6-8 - CASSLQGGHTEAFF TGTGCCAGCAGCCTGCAGGGAGGCCACACTGAAGCTTTCTTT
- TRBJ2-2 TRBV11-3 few CASSLAVSAGELFF TGTGCCAGCAGCCTTGCGGTTAGTGCCGGGGAGCTGTTTTTT
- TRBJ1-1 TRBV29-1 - CSVEDRGNTEAFF TGCAGCGTTGAAGATCGGGGGAACACTGAAGCTTTCTTT
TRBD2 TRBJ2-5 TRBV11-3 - CASSLSLAGGLQTQYF TGTGCCAGCAGCCTATCACTAGCGGGGGGCCTGCAGACCCAGTACTTC
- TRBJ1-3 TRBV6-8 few CASSASGGSGNTIYF TGTGCCAGCAGTGCAAGTGGGGGATCTGGAAACACCATATATTTT
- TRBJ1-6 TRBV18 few CASSPHEGQASPLHF TGTGCCAGCTCACCACATGAGGGCCAGGCTTCACCCCTCCACTTT
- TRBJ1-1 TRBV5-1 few CASSLGHRDLTEAFF TGCGCCAGCAGCTTGGGTCACAGGGACCTTACTGAAGCTTTCTTT
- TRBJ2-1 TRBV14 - CASSSQGRSYNEQFF TGTGCCAGCAGCAGTCAGGGCCGCTCCTACAATGAGCAGTTCTTC
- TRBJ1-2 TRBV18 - CASSPIPAADGYTF TGTGCCAGCTCACCCATCCCGGCGGCTGATGGCTACACCTTC
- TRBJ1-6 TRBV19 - CASQPTTGGYNSPLHF TGTGCCAGCCAACCCACCACAGGAGGGTACAATTCACCCCTCCACTTT
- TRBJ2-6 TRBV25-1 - CASSFRGSGANVLTF TGTGCCAGCAGTTTCAGGGGTTCTGGGGCCAACGTCCTGACTTTC
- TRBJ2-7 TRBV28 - CASSFLGGYEQYF TGTGCCAGCAGTTTTTTAGGGGGCTACGAGCAGTACTTC
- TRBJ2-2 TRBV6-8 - CASNLDRLNTGELFF TGTGCCAGCAACTTGGACAGACTTAACACCGGGGAGCTGTTTTTT
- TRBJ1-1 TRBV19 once CASSTLTGGTEAFF TGTGCCAGTAGTACCCTCACAGGTGGAACTGAAGCTTTCTTT
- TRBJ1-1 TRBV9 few CASSVVTVNMNTEAFF TGTGCCAGCAGCGTAGTTACCGTCAACATGAACACTGAAGCTTTCTTT
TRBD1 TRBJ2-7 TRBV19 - CASGTGAELYF TGTGCCAGTGGAACAGGGGCCGAGCTGTACTTC
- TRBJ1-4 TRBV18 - CASSLGGAEKLFF TGTGCCAGCTCACTCGGGGGTGCTGAAAAACTGTTTTTT
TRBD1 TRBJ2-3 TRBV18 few CASSLGQGTDTQYF TGTGCCAGCTCATTGGGACAGGGCACAGATACGCAGTATTTT
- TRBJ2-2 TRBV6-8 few CASRPTVTGELFF TGTGCCAGCAGACCGACCGTAACCGGGGAGCTGTTTTTT
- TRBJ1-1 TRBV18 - CASSPDLGSTEAFF TGTGCCAGCTCACCCGACCTAGGGAGTACTGAAGCTTTCTTT
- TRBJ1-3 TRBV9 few CATPGAGNTIYF TGTGCCACCCCGGGGGCTGGAAACACCATATATTTT
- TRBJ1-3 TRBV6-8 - CASSDTAIYSGNTIYF TGTGCCAGCAGTGATACAGCGATTTACTCTGGAAACACCATATATTTT
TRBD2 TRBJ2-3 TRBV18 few CASSPTSGGAGDTQYF TGTGCCAGCTCACCAACTAGCGGGGGGGCCGGAGATACGCAGTATTTT
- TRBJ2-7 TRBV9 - CASSVGGGIYEQYF TGTGCCAGCAGCGTAGGAGGAGGGATCTACGAGCAGTACTTC
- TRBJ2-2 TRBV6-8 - CASSYRAGPGELFF TGTGCCAGCAGTTACAGGGCGGGTCCCGGGGAGCTGTTTTTT
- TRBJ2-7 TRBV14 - CASSQCRTESSYEQYF TGTGCCAGCAGCCAATGCAGGACAGAGTCCTCCTACGAGCAGTACTTC
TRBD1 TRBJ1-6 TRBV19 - CASSSTGDSPLHF TGTGCCAGTAGTTCGACAGGGGATTCACCCCTCCACTTT
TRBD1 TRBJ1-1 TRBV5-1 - CASSPQGANTEAFF TGCGCCAGCAGCCCCCAGGGGGCGAATACTGAAGCTTTCTTT
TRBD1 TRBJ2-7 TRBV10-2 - CASRAGTALYEQYF TGCGCCAGCAGGGCCGGGACAGCGCTTTACGAGCAGTACTTC